This T cell receptor (beta chain) was profiled in a study of beta chain features in type 1 diabetes. The CDR3 extends over 17 amino acids. The germline gives CDR1 SGHVS, CDR2 FQNEAQ. Between the trimmed V and J ends, which lost 2 bases and 1 base, there was a span of 17 bases. Every isolated RNA sample was fully reverse transcribed, so sequencing captured expressed TCRB transcripts. Sequenced by immunoSEQ multiplex PCR; TCRdb stores in-frame clones only, minus some. The table has some 270,000 clones, roughly 11% seen once. The table lists this clone with a few counts. The antigen remains undetermined. General observations from the study: Reduced insertions and increased deletions marked VDJ junctions in type 1 diabetes patients. A closer apparent resemblance between naive, central memory and Treg TCRB repertoires was seen in patients than in healthy donors. Moderate but significant shortening of TCRB CDR3s was recorded in all four CD4+ subsets from Type 1 diabetes patients. There was no resolution here of whether HLA type influences TCRB rearrangement.

The clonotype originates from a man aged 30 to 39 with type 1 diabetes. The V call is TRBV7-8, the J call TRBJ1-1; maybe TRBD1 (5 bases). Sequences were obtained from naive CD4+ T cells from blood. CDR3 sequence (DNA): TGTGCCAGCAGCTTATTCAGTACAGGCCCACCGAACACTGAAGCTTTCTTT. Translation: CASSLFSTGPPNTEAFF.